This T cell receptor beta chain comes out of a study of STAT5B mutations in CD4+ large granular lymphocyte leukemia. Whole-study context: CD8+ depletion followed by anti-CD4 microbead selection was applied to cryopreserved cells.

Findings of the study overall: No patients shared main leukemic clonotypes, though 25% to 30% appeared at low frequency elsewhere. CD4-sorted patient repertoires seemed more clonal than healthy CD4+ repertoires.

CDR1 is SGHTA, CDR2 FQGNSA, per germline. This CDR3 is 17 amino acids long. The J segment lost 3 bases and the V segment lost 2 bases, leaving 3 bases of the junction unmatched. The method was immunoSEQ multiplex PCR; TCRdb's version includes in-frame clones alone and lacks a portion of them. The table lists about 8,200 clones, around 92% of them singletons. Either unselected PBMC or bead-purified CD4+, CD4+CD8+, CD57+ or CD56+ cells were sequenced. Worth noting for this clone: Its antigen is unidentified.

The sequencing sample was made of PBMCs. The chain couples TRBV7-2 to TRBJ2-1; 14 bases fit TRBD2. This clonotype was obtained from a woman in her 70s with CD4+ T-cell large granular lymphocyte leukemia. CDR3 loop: CASSLIGLAGGYNEQFF. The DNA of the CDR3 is TGTGCCAGCAGCTTAATCGGACTAGCGGGGGGCTACAATGAGCAGTTCTTC.